This T cell receptor (beta chain) was profiled in a study of cytomegalovirus exposure and HLA in healthy donors. The PCR had 60 Vbeta and 13 Jbeta primers. TCRdb's copy holds only in-frame clones and misses some; the assay was immunoSEQ multiplex PCR. The sample shows 160,000 or so clones, about four fifths of them seen only once. Each donor was nominally healthy when sampled (though unrecorded immune exposures were likely). Germline CDR1 is SGDLS and CDR2 is YYNGEE. The CDR3 loop spans 14 amino acids. V was pared by 3 bases and J by 11 bases, with 8 bases of the junction left unmatched. As regards this clone: The antigen is not known.

Findings and limits, study-wide: It is likely that the observed cluster of highly shared sequence variants was a sequencing artifact. Highest at DRB1 and lowest at HLA-C, TCR association rates differed among HLA loci in a later analysis.

The sample comprised PBMCs. The rearrangement joins TRBV9 to TRBJ1-4; TRBD1 agrees at 9 bases. This clonotype was sampled from a young woman in good health and CMV-seropositive. The CDR3 loop reads CASSAWDRVDKLFF. The CDR3 DNA sequence: TGTGCCAGCAGCGCATGGGACAGGGTAGATAAACTGTTTTTT.